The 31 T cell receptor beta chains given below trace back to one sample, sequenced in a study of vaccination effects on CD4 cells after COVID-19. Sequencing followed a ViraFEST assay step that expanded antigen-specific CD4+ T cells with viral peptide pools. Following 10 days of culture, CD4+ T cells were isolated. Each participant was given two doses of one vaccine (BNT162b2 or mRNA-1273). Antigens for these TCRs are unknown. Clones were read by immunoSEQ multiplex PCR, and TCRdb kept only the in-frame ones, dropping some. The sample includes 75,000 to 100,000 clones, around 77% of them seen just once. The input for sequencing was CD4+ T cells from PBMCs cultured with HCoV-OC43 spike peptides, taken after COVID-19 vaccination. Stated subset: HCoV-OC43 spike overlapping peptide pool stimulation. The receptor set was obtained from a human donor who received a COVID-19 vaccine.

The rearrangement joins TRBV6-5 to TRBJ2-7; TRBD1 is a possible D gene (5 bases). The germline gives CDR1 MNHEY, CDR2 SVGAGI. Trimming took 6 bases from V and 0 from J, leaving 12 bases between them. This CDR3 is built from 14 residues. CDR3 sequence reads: CASSLPDTSYEQYV. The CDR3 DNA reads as TGTGCCAGCAGCTTGCCGGACACCTCCTACGAGCAGTACGTC.

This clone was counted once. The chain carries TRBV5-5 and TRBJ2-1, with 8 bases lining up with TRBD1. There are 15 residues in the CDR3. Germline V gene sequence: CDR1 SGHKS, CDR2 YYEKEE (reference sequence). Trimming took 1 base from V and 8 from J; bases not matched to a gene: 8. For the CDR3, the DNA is TGTGCCAGCAGCTTGCGGCGGCAGGGGGCCGATGAGCAGTTCTTC. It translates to CASSLRRQGADEQFF.

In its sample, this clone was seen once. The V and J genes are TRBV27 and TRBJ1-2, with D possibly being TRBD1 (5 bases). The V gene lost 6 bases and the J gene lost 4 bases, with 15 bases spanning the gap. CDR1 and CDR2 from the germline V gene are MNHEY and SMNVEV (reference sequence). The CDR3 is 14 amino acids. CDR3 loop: CASSRDRTTYGYTF. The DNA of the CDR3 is TGTGCCAGCAGCCGGGACCGAACGACCTATGGCTACACCTTC.

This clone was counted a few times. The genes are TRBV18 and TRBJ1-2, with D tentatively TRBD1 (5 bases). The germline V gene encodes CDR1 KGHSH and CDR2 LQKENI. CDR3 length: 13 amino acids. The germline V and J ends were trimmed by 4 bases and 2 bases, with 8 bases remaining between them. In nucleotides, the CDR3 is TGTGCCAGCTCACAGGGGTCAAACTATGGCTACACCTTC. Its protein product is CASSQGSNYGYTF.

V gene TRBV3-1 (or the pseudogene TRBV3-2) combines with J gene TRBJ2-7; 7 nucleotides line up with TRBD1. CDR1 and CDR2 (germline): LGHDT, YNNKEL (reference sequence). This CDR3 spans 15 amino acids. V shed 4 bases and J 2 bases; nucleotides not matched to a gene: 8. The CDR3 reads CASSRSVQGPYEQYV. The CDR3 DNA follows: TGTGCCAGCAGCCGATCCGTACAGGGGCCCTACGAGCAGTACGTC.

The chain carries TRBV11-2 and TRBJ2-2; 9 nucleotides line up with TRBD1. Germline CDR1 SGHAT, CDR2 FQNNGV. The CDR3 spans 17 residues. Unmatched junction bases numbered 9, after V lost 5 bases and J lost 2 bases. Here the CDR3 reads CASSRKRTGVNTGELFF. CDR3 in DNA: TGTGCCAGCAGCCGGAAAAGGACAGGGGTAAACACCGGGGAGCTGTTTTTT. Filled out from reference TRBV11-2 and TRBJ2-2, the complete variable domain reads EAGVAQSPRYKIIEKRQSVAFWCNPISGHATLYWYQQILGQGPKLLIQFQNNGVVDDSQLPKDRFSAERLKGVDSTLKIQPAKLEDSAVYLCASSRKRTGVNTGELFFGEGSRLTVL.

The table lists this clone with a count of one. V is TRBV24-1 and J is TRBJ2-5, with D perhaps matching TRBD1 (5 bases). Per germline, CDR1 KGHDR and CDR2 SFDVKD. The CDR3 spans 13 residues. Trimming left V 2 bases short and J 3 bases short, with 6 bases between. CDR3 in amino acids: CATSDSGKETQYF. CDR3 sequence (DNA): TGTGCCACCAGTGATTCAGGGAAAGAGACCCAGTACTTC.

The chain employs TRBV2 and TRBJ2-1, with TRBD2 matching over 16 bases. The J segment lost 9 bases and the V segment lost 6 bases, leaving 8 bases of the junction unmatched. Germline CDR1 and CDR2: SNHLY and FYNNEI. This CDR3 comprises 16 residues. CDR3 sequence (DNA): TGTGCCAGCAGACTGGGACTAGCGGGGGGGCAAGGTGAGCAGTTCTTC. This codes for CASRLGLAGGQGEQFF.

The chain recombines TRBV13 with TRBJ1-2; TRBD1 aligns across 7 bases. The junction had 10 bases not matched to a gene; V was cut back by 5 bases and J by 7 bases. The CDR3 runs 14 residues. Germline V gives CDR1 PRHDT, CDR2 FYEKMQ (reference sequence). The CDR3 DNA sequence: TGTGCCAGCAGCCGGGACAGCCTCCAGGGTGGCTACACCTTC. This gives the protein CASSRDSLQGGYTF.

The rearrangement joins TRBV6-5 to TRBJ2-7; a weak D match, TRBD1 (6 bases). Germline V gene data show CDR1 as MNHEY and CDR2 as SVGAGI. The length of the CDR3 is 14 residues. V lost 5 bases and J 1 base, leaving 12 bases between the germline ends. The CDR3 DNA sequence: TGTGCCAGCAGTACAGGACAGCCGTCCTACGAGCAGTACGTC. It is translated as CASSTGQPSYEQYV.

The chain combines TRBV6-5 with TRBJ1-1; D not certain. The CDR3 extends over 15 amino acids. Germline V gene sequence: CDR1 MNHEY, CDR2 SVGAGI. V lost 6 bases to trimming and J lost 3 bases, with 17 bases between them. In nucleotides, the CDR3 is TGTGCCAGCAGCCAGGAAAGCATTGGGGACACTGAAGCTTTCTTT. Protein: CASSQESIGDTEAFF.

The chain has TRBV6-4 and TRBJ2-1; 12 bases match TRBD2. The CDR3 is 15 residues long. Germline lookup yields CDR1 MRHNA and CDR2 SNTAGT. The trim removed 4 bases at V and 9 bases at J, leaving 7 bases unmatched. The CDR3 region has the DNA TGTGCCAGCAGTGTACTAGCGGGGGGTAGGGGTGAGCAGTTCTTC. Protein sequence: CASSVLAGGRGEQFF.

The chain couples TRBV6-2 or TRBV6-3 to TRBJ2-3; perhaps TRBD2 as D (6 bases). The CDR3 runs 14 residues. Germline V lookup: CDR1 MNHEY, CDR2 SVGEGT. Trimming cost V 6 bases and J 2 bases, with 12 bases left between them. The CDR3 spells CASSRDLPTDTQYF. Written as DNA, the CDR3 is TGTGCCAGCAGCCGGGACTTGCCCACAGATACGCAGTATTTT.

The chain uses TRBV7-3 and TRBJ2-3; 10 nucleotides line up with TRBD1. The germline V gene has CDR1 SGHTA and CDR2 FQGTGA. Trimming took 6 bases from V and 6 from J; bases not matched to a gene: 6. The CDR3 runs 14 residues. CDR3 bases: TGTGCCAGCAGGGGTGGGACAGGGGATGATACGCAGTATTTT. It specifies CASRGGTGDDTQYF.

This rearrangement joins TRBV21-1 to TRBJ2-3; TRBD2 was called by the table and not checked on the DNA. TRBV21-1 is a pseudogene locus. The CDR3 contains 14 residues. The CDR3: CASGRVFGTDTQYF. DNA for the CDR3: TGTGCCAGCGGGAGGGTATTTGGCACAGATACGCAGTATTTT.

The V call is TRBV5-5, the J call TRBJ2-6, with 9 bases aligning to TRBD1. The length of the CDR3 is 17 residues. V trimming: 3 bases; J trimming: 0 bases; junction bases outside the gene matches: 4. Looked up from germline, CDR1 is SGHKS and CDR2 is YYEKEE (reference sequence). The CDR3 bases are TGTGCCAGCAGCTGGGCGACAGGGGGCTCTGGGGCCAACGTCCTGACTTTC. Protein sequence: CASSWATGGSGANVLTF.

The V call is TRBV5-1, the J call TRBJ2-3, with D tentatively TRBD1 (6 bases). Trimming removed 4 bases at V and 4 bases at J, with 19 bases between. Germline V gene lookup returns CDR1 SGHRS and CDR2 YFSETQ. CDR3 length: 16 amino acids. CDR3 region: CASSKGLAGAADTQYF. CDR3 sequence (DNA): TGCGCCAGCAGCAAGGGGTTGGCAGGGGCGGCAGATACGCAGTATTTT.

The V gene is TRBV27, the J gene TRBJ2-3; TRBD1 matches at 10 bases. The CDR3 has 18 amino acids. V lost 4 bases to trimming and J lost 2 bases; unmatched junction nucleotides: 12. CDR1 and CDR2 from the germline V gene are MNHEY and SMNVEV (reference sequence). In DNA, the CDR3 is TGTGCCAGCAGTTCGACTTATCGGACAGGGGGGCTCACAGATACGCAGTATTTT. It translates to CASSSTYRTGGLTDTQYF.

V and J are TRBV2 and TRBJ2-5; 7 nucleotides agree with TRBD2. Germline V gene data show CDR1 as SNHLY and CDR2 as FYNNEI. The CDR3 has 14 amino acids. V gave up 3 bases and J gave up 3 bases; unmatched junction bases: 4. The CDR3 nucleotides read TGTGCCAGCAGTGACAGCGGGGTCAAAGAGACCCAGTACTTC. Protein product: CASSDSGVKETQYF.

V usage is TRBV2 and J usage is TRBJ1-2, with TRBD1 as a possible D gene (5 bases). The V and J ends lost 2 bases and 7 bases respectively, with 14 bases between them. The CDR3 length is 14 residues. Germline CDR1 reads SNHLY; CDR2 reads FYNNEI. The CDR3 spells CASSESGVLVGYTF. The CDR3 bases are TGTGCCAGCAGTGAATCGGGGGTCCTAGTTGGCTACACCTTC.

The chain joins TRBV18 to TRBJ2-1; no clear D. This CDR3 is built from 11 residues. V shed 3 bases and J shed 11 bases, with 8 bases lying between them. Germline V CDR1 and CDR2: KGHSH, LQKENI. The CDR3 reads CASSPYDQQFF. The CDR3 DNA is TGTGCCAGCTCACCTTACGACCAGCAGTTCTTC.

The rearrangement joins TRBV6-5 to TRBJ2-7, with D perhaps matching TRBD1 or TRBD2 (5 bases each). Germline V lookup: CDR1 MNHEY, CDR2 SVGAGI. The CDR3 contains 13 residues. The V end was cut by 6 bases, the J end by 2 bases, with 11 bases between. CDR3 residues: CASSLGPTYEQYV. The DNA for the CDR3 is TGTGCCAGCAGCCTGGGACCGACCTACGAGCAGTACGTC.

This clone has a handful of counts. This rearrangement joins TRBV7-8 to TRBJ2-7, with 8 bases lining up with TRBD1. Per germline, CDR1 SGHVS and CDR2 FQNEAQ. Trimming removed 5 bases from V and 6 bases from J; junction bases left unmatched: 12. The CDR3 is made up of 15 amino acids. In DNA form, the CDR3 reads TGTGCCAGCAGCCCTACCAGGACAGGGCCCCGCGAGCAGTACGTC. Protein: CASSPTRTGPREQYV.

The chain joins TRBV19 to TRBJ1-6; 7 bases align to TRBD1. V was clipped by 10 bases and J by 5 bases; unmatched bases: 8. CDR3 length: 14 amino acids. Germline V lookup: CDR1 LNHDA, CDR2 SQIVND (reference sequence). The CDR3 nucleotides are TGTGCCACCCAAGGGACAGTCAATAATTCACCCCTCCACTTT. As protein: CATQGTVNNSPLHF.

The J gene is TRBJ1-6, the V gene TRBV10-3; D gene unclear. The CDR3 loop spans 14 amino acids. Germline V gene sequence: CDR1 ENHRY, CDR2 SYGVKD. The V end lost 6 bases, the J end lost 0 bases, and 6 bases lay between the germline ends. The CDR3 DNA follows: TGTGCCATCAGGGAGGGCTCCTATAATTCACCCCTCCACTTT. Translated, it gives CAIREGSYNSPLHF.

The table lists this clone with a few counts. The CDR3 DNA is TGTGCCAGCAGTGAAATAGGAGGAGAAAAACTGTTTTTT. Amino acid sequence: CASSEIGGEKLFF. This rearrangement joins TRBV6-1 to TRBJ1-4; D unresolved. The CDR3 has 13 amino acids. CDR1 and CDR2 (germline): MNHNS, SASEGT. V was shortened by 2 bases and J by 8 bases, with 9 bases between the two germline ends.

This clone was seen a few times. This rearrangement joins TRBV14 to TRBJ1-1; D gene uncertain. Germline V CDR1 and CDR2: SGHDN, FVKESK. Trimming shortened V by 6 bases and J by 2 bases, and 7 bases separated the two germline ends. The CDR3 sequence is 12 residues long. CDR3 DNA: TGTGCCAGCAGGCGTACCAACACTGAAGCTTTCTTT. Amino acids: CASRRTNTEAFF.

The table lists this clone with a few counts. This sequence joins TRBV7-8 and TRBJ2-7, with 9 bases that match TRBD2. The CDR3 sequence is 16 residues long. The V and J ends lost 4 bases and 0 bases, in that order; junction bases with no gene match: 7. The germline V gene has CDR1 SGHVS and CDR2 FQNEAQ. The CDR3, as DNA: TGTGCCAGCAGCTCTGGTCTAGCGGGGAACTCCTACGAGCAGTACGTC. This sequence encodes CASSSGLAGNSYEQYV.

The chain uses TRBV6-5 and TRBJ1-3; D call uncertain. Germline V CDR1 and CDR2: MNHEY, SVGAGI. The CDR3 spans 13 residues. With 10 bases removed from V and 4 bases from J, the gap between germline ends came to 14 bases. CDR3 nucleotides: TGTGCCACCCGGGTAGCAGCCGGAAACACCATATATTTT. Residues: CATRVAAGNTIYF.

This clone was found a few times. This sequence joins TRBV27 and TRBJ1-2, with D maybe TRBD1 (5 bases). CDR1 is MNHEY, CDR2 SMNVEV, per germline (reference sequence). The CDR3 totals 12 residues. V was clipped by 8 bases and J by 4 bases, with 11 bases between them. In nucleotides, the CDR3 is TGTGCCAGCTCAAAGGGGTCCTATGGCTACACCTTC. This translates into CASSKGSYGYTF.

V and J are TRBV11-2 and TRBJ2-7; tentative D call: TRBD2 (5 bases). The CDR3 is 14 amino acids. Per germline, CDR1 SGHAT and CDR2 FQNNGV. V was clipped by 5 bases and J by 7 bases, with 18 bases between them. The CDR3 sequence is CASSQNPGGSEQYV. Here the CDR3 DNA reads TGTGCCAGCAGCCAGAACCCCGGAGGTTCGGAGCAGTACGTC.